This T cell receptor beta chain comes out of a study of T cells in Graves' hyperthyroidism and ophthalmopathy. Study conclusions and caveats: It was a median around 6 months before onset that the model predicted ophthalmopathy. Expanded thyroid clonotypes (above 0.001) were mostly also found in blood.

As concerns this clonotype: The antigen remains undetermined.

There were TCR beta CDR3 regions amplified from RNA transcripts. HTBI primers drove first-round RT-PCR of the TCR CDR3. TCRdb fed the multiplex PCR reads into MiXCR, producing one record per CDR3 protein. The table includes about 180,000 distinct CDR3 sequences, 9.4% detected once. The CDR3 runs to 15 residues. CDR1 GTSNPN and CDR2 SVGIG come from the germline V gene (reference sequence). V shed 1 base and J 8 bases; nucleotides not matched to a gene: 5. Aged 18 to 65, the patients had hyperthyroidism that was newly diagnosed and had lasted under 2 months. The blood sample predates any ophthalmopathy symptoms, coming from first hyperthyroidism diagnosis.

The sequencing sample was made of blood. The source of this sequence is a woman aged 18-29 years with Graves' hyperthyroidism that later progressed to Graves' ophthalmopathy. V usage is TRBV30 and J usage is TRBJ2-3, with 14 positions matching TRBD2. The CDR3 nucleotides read TGTGCCTGGAGTGGGACTAGCGGGGGGCGAGGTACGCAGTATTTT. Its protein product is CAWSGTSGGRGTQYF.